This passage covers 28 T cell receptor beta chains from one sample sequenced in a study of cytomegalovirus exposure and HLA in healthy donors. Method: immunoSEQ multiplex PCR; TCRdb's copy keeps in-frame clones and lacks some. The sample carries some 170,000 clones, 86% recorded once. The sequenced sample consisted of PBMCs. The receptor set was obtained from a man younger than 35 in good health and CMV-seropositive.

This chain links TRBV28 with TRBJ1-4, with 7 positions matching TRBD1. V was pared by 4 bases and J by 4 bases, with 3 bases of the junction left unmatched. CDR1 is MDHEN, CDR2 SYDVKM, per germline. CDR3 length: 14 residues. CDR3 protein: CASSSGTVNEKLFF. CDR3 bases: TGTGCCAGCAGTTCCGGGACAGTTAATGAAAAACTGTTTTTT. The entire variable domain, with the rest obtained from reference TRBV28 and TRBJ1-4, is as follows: DVKVTQSSRYLVKRTGEKVFLECVQDMDHENMFWYRQDPGLGLRLIYFSYDVKMKEKGDIPEGYSVSREKKERFSLILESASTNQTSMYLCASSSGTVNEKLFFGSGTQLSVL.

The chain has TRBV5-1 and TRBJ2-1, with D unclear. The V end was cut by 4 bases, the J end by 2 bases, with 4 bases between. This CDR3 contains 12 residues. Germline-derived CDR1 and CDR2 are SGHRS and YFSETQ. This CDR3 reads CASSNTYNEQFF. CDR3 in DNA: TGCGCCAGCAGCAATACCTACAATGAGCAGTTCTTC.

DNA of the CDR3: TGTGCCAGCAGACGTCTCCTAGCGGGGGGAGGGGAGACCCAGTACTTC. The encoded protein is CASRRLLAGGGETQYF. The V call is TRBV7-9, the J call TRBJ2-5, with TRBD2 identical over 11 bases. Germline V CDR1 and CDR2: SEHNR, FQNEAQ (reference sequence). With 6 bases clipped from V and 5 bases from J, the junction kept 11 bases outside the gene matches. CDR3 length: 16 residues.

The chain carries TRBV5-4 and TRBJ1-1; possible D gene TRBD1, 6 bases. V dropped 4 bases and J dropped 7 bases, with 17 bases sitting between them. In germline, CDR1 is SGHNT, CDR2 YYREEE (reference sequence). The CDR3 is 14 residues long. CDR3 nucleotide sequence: TGTGCCAGCAGCGGCCGGGACAACTTATTTGAAGCTTTCTTT. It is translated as CASSGRDNLFEAFF.

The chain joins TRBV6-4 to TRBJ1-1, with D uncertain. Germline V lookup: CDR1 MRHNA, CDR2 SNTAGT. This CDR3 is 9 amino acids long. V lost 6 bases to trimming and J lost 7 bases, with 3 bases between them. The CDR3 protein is CASSGEAFF. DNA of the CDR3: TGTGCCAGCAGCGGTGAAGCTTTCTTT.

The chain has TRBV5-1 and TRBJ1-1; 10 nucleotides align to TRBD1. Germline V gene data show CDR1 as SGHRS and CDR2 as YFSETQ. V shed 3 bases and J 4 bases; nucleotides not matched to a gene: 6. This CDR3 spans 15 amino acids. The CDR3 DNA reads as TGCGCCAGCAGCTCTCGACAGGGGGCATCCACTGAAGCTTTCTTT. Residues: CASSSRQGASTEAFF.

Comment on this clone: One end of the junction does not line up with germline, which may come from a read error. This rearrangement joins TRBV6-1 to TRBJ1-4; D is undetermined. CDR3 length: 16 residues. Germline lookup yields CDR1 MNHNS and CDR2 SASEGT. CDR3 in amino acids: CASSKAAGSLNEKLFF. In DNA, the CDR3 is TGTGCCAGCAGTAAAGCGGCCGGGTCTCTTAATGAAAAACTGTTTTTT.

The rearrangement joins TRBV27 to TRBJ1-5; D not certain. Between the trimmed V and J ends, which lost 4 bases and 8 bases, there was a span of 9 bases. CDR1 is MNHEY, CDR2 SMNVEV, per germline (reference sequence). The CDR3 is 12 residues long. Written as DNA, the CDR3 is TGTGCCAGCAGTTCCCATGGAGAGCCCCAGCATTTT. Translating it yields CASSSHGEPQHF.

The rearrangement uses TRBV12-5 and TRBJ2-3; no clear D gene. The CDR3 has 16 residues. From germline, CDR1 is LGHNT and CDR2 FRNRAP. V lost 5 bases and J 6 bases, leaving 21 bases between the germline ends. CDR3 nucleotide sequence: TGTGCTAGTGGTCCGACCCCCACATTGACACCCGATACGCAGTATTTT. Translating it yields CASGPTPTLTPDTQYF.

The DNA of the CDR3 is TGTGCCAGCAGCTCCCCCCTAGGGGGGGCTGGTAGAGAAAAACTGTTTTTT. Encoded protein: CASSSPLGGAGREKLFF. The rearrangement links TRBV7-9 to TRBJ1-4; possibly TRBD1 for D (6 bases). This CDR3 comprises 17 residues. V was pared by 4 bases and J by 8 bases, with 23 bases between. Germline V CDR1 and CDR2: SEHNR, FQNEAQ (reference sequence).

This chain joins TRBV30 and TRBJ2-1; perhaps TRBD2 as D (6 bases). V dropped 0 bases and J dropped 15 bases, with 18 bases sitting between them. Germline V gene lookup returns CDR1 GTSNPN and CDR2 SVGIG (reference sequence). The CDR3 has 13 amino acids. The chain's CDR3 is CAWSVQEGNPSFF. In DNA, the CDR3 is TGTGCCTGGAGTGTACAGGAGGGGAACCCCTCGTTCTTC.

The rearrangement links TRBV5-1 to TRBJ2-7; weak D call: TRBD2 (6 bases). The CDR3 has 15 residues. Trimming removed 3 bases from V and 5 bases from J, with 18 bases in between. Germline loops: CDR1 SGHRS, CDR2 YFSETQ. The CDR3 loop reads CASSSDGGSLDEQYF. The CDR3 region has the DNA TGCGCCAGCAGCTCGGACGGGGGTTCGTTGGACGAGCAGTACTTC.

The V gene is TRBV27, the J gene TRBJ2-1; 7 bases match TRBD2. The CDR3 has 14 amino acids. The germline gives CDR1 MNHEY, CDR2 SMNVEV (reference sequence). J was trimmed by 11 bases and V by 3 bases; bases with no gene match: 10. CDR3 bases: TGTGCCAGCAGTTTGGACATTACTAGCGTCAAGCAGTTCTTC. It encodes CASSLDITSVKQFF.

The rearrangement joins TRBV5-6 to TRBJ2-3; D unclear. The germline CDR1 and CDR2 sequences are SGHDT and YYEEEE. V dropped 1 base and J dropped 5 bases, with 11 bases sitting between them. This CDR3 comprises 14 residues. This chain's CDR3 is CASSLTTLGDTQYF. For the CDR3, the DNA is TGTGCCAGCAGCTTGACTACTCTGGGAGATACGCAGTATTTT.

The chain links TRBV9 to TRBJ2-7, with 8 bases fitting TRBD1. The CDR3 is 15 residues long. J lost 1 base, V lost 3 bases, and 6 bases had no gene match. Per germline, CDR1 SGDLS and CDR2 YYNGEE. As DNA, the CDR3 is TGTGCCAGCAGCGGCTCCCAGGGGGCATCCTACGAGCAGTACTTC. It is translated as CASSGSQGASYEQYF.

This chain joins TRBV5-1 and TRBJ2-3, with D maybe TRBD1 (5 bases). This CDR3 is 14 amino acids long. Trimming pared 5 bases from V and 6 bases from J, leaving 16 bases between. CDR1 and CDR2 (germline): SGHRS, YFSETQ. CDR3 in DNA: TGCGCCAGCAGTCCTCAGGGAAGCTCCGATACGCAGTATTTT. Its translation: CASSPQGSSDTQYF. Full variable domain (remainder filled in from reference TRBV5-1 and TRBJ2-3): KAGVTQTPRYLIKTRGQQVTLSCSPISGHRSVSWYQQTPGQGLQFLFEYFSETQRNKGNFPGRFSGRQFSNSRSEMNVSTLELGDSALYLCASSPQGSSDTQYFGPGTRLTVL.

CDR3 in amino acids: CASSTGALLNEQFF. In nucleotides, the CDR3 is TGTGCCAGCAGCACAGGGGCCCTCCTCAATGAGCAGTTCTTC. The V call is TRBV27, the J call TRBJ2-1; 7 nucleotides agree with TRBD1. The CDR3 length is 14 residues. From germline, CDR1 is MNHEY and CDR2 SMNVEV (reference sequence). V trimming: 6 bases; J trimming: 6 bases; junction bases outside the gene matches: 8.

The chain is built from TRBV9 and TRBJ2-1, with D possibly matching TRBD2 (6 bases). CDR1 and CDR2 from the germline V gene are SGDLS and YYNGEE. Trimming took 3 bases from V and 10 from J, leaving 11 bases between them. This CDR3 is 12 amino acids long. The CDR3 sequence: CASSGRGSEQFF. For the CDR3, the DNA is TGTGCCAGCAGCGGCCGGGGGAGCGAGCAGTTCTTC. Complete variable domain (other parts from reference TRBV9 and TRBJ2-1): DSGVTQTPKHLITATGQRVTLRCSPRSGDLSVYWYQQSLDQGLQFLIQYYNGEERAKGNILERFSAQQFPDLHSELNLSSLELGDSALYFCASSGRGSEQFFGPGTRLTVL.

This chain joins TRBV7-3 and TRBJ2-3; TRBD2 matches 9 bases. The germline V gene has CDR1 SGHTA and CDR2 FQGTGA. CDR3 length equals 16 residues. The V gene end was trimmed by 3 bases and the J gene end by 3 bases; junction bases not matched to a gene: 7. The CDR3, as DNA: TGTGCCAGCAGCTTTGGCGGGGGGGCGCGGACAGATACGCAGTATTTT. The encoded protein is CASSFGGGARTDTQYF.

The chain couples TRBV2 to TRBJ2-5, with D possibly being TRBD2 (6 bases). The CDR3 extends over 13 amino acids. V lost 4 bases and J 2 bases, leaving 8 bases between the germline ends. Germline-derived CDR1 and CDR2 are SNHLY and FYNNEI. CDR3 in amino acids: CASSGGVQETQYF. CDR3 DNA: TGTGCCAGCAGTGGGGGGGTTCAAGAGACCCAGTACTTC.

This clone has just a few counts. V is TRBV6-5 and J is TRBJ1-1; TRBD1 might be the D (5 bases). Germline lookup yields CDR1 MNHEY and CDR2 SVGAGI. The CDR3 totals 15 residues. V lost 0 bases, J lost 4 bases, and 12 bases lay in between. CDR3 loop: CASSYSARASTEAFF. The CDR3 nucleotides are TGTGCCAGCAGTTACTCGGCCAGGGCCTCCACTGAAGCTTTCTTT.

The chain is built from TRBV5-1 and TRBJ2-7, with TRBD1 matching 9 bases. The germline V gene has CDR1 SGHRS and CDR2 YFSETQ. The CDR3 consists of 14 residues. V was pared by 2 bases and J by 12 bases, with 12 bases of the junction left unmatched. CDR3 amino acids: CASSFRDRDASRYF. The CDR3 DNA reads TGCGCCAGCAGCTTTCGGGACAGGGACGCCAGTAGGTACTTC.

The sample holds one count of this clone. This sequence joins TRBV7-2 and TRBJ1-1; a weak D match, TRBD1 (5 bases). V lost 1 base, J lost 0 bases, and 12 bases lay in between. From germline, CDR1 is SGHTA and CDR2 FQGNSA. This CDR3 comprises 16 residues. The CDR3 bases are TGTGCCAGCAGCTTAGATCGAGCAGGGATGAACACTGAAGCTTTCTTT. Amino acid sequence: CASSLDRAGMNTEAFF.

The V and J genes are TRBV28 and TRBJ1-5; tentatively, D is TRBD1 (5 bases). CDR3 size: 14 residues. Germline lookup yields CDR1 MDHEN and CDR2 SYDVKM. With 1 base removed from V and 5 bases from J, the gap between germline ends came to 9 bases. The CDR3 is CASSLLGGHQPQHF. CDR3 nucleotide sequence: TGTGCCAGCAGTTTATTGGGGGGTCATCAGCCCCAGCATTTT.

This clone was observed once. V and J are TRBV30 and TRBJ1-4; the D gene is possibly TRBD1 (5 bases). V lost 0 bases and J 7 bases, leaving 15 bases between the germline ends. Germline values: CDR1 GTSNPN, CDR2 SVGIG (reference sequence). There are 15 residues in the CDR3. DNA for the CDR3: TGTGCCTGGAGTGTCTGGTCAGGGTTGGGTGAAAAACTGTTTTTT. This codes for CAWSVWSGLGEKLFF.

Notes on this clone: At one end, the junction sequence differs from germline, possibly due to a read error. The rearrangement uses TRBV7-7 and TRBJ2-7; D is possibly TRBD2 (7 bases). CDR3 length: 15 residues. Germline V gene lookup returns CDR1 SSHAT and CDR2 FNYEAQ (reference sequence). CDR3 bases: TGTGCTAGCAGCTACCGCGGCGGGGGCGGCTACGAGCAGTACTTC. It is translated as CASSYRGGGGYEQYF.

The CDR3 loop is CASSFTAGARRAFF. As DNA, the CDR3 is TGTGCCAGCAGTTTTACTGCAGGGGCGCGGAGGGCTTTCTTT. The chain links TRBV27 to TRBJ1-1; possible D gene TRBD1, 6 bases. Germline CDR1 is MNHEY and CDR2 is SMNVEV (reference sequence). The CDR3 consists of 14 residues. The ends were cut back, 3 bases at V and 11 bases at J, with 19 bases in the middle.

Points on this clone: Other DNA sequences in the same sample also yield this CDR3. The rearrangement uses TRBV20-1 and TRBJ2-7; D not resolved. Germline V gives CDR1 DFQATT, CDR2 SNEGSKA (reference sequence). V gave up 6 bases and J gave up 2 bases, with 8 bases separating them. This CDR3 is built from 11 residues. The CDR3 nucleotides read TGCAGTGCCAGGCGAGCCTACGAGCAGTACTTC. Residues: CSARRAYEQYF.